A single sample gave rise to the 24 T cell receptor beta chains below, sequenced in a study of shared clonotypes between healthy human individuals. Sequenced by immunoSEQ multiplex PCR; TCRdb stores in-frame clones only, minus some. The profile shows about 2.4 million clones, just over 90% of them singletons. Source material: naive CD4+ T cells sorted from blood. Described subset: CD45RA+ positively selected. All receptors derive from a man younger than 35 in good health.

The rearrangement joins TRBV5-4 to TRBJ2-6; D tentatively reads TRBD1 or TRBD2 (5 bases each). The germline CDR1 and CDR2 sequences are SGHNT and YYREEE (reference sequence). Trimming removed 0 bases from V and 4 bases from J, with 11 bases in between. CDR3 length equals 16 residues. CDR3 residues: CASSLAGREGANVLTF. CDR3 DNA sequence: TGTGCCAGCAGCTTGGCCGGCAGGGAGGGGGCCAACGTCCTGACTTTC.

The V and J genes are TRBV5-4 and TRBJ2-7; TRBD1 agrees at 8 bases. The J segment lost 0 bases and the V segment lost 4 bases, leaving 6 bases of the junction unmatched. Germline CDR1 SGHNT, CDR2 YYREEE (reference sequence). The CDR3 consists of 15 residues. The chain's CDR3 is CASSISGTGSYEQYF. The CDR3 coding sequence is TGTGCCAGCAGCATCTCCGGGACAGGCTCCTACGAGCAGTACTTC.

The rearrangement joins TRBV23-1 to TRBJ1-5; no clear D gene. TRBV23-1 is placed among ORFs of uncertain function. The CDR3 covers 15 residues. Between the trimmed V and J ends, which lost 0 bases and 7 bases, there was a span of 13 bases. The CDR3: CASSQSPWVWQPQHF. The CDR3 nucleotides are TGCGCCAGCAGTCAATCGCCCTGGGTTTGGCAGCCCCAGCATTTT.

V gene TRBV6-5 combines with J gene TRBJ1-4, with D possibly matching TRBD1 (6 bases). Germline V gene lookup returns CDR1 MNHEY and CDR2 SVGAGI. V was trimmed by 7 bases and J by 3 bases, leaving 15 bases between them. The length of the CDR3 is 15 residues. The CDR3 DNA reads TGTGCCAGCACAGGGTCGGGGGCCTCTAATGAAAAACTGTTTTTT. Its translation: CASTGSGASNEKLFF.

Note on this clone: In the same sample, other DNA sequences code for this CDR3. The CDR3 nucleotides are TGTGCCAGTAGTACCGGGACAGGGGATTCACCCCTCCACTTT. Amino acid sequence: CASSTGTGDSPLHF. The chain uses TRBV19 and TRBJ1-6; 10 bases are a match to TRBD1. V was pared by 4 bases and J by 8 bases, with 2 bases of the junction left unmatched. The CDR3 is made up of 14 amino acids. Germline V gives CDR1 LNHDA, CDR2 SQIVND (reference sequence).

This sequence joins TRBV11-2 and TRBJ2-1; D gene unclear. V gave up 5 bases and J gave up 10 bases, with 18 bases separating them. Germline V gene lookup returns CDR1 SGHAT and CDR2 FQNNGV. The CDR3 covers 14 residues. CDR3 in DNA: TGTGCCAGCAGCCCCACCGGGCTAATTGTGGAGCAGTTCTTC. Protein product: CASSPTGLIVEQFF.

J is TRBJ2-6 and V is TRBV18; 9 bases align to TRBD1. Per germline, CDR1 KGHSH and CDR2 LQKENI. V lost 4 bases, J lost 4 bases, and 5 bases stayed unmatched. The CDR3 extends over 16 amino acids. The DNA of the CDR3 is TGTGCCAGCTCACGGGACAGGGTATCGGGGGCCAACGTCCTGACTTTC. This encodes CASSRDRVSGANVLTF. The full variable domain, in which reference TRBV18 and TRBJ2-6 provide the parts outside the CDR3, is NAGVMQNPRHLVRRRGQEARLRCSPMKGHSHVYWYRQLPEEGLKFMVYLQKENIIDESGMPKERFSAEFPKEGPSILRIQQVVRGDSAAYFCASSRDRVSGANVLTFGAGSRLTVL.

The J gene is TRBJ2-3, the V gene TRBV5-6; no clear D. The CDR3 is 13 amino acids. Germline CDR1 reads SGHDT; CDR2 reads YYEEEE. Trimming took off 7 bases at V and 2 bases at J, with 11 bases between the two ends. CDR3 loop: CASRDWHTDTQYF. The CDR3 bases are TGTGCCAGCCGCGACTGGCACACAGATACGCAGTATTTT.

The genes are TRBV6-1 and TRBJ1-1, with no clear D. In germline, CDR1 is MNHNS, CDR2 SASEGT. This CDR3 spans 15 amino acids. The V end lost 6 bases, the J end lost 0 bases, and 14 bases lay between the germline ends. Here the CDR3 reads CASSQSGSMNTEAFF. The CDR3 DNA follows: TGTGCCAGCAGCCAAAGTGGGTCGATGAACACTGAAGCTTTCTTT.

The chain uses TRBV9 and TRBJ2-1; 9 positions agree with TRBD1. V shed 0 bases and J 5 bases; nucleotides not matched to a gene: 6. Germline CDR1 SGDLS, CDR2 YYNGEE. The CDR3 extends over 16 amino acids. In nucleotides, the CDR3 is TGTGCCAGCAGCGTAGACAGGGGGCTGGTAGACAATGAGCAGTTCTTC. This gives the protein CASSVDRGLVDNEQFF.

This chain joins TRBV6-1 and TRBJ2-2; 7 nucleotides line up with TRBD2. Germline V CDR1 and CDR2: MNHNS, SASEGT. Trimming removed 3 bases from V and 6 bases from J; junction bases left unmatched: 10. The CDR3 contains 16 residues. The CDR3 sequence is CASSEFGGSLAGELFF. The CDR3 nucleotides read TGTGCCAGCAGTGAGTTCGGCGGGAGTCTCGCCGGGGAGCTGTTTTTT.

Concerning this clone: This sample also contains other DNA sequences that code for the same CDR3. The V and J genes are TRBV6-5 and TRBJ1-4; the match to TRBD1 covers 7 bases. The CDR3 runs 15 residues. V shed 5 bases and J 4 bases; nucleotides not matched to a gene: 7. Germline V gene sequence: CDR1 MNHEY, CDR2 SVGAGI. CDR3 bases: TGTGCCAGCAGTAGCTCCGGGACAGTTAATGAAAAACTGTTTTTT. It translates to CASSSSGTVNEKLFF.

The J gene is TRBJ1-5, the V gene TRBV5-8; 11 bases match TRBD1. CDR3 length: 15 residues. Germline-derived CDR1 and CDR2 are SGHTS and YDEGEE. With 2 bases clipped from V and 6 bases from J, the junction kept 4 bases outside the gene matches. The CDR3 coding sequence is TGTGCCAGCAGCTTAAGGACAGGGGGCACTCAGCCCCAGCATTTT. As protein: CASSLRTGGTQPQHF.

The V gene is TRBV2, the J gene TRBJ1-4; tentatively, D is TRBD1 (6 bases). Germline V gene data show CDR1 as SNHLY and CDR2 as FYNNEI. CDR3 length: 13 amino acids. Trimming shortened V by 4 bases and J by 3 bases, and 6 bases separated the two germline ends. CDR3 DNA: TGTGCCAGCAGTGGACAGGCTAATGAAAAACTGTTTTTT. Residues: CASSGQANEKLFF.

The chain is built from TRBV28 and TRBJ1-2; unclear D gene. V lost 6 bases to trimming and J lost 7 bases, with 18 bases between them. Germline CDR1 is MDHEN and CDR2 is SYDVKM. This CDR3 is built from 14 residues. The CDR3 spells CASSSAEVRGGYTF. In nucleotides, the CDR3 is TGTGCCAGCAGCTCCGCCGAAGTGAGAGGTGGCTACACCTTC.

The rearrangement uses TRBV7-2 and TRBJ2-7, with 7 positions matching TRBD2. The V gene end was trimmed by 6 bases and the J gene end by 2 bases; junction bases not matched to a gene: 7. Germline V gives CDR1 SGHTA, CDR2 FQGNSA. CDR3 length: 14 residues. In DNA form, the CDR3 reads TGTGCCAGCAGGCAACCAAGCGGGACCTACGAGCAGTACTTC. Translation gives CASRQPSGTYEQYF.

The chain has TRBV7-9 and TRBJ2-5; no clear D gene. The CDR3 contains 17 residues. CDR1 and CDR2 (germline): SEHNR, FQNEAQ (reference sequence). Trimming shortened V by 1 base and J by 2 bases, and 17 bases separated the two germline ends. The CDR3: CASSLEIVSRLQETQYF. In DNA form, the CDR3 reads TGTGCCAGCAGCTTAGAAATAGTGAGCAGACTTCAAGAGACCCAGTACTTC.

The CDR3 spells CASSLDRENTQYF. The DNA for the CDR3 is TGTGCCAGCAGCTTGGACAGGGAGAATACGCAGTATTTT. The genes are TRBV7-3 and TRBJ2-3; 8 positions match TRBD1. Germline V gives CDR1 SGHTA, CDR2 FQGTGA. V lost 3 bases and J lost 7; bases outside the gene matches: 3. The CDR3 is made up of 13 amino acids.

As DNA, the CDR3 is TGTGCCAGCAGCCAAAATTGGGGAGAGGGCTACACCTTC. Encoded protein: CASSQNWGEGYTF. This sequence joins TRBV14 and TRBJ1-2; D unclear. Trimming cost V 2 bases and J 8 bases, with 12 bases left between them. Germline assignment: CDR1 SGHDN and CDR2 FVKESK. CDR3 length: 13 amino acids.

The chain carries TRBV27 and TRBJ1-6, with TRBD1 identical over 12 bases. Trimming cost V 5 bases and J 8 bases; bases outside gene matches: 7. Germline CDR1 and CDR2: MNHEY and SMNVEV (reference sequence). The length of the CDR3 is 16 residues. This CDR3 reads CASSPGTGGGYSPLHF. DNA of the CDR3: TGTGCCAGCAGTCCCGGGACAGGGGGCGGATATTCACCCCTCCACTTT.

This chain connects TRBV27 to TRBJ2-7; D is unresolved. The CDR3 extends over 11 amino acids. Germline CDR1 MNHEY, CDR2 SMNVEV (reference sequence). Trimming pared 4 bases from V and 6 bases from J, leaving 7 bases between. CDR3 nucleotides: TGTGCCAGCAGTTGGGGTCGCGAGCAGTACTTC. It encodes CASSWGREQYF.

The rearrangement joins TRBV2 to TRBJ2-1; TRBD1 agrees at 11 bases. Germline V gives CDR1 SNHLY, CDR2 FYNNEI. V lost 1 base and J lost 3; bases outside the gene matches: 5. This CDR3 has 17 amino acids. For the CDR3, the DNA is TGTGCCAGCAGTGAAGGAGGGACAGGGGGTCGCTACAATGAGCAGTTCTTC. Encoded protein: CASSEGGTGGRYNEQFF.

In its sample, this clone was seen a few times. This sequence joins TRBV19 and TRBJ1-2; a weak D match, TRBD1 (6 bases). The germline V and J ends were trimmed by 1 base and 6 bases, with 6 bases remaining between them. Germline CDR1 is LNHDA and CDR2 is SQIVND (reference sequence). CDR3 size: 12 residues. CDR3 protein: CASSIAGDGYTF. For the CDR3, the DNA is TGTGCCAGTAGTATAGCAGGGGATGGCTACACCTTC. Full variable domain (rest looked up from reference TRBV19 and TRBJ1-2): DGGITQSPKYLFRKEGQNVTLSCEQNLNHDAMYWYRQDPGQGLRLIYYSQIVNDFQKGDIAEGYSVSREKKESFPLTVTSAQKNPTAFYLCASSIAGDGYTFGSGTRLTVV.

The CDR3 nucleotides are TGTGCCAGCGGACTACAGGGCGGCACCGGGGAGCTGTTTTTT. It codes for CASGLQGGTGELFF. This chain connects TRBV28 to TRBJ2-2; D possibly matches TRBD1 or TRBD2 (6 bases each). The V and J ends lost 8 bases and 4 bases respectively, with 14 bases between them. This CDR3 is 14 amino acids long. CDR1 and CDR2 (germline): MDHEN, SYDVKM.